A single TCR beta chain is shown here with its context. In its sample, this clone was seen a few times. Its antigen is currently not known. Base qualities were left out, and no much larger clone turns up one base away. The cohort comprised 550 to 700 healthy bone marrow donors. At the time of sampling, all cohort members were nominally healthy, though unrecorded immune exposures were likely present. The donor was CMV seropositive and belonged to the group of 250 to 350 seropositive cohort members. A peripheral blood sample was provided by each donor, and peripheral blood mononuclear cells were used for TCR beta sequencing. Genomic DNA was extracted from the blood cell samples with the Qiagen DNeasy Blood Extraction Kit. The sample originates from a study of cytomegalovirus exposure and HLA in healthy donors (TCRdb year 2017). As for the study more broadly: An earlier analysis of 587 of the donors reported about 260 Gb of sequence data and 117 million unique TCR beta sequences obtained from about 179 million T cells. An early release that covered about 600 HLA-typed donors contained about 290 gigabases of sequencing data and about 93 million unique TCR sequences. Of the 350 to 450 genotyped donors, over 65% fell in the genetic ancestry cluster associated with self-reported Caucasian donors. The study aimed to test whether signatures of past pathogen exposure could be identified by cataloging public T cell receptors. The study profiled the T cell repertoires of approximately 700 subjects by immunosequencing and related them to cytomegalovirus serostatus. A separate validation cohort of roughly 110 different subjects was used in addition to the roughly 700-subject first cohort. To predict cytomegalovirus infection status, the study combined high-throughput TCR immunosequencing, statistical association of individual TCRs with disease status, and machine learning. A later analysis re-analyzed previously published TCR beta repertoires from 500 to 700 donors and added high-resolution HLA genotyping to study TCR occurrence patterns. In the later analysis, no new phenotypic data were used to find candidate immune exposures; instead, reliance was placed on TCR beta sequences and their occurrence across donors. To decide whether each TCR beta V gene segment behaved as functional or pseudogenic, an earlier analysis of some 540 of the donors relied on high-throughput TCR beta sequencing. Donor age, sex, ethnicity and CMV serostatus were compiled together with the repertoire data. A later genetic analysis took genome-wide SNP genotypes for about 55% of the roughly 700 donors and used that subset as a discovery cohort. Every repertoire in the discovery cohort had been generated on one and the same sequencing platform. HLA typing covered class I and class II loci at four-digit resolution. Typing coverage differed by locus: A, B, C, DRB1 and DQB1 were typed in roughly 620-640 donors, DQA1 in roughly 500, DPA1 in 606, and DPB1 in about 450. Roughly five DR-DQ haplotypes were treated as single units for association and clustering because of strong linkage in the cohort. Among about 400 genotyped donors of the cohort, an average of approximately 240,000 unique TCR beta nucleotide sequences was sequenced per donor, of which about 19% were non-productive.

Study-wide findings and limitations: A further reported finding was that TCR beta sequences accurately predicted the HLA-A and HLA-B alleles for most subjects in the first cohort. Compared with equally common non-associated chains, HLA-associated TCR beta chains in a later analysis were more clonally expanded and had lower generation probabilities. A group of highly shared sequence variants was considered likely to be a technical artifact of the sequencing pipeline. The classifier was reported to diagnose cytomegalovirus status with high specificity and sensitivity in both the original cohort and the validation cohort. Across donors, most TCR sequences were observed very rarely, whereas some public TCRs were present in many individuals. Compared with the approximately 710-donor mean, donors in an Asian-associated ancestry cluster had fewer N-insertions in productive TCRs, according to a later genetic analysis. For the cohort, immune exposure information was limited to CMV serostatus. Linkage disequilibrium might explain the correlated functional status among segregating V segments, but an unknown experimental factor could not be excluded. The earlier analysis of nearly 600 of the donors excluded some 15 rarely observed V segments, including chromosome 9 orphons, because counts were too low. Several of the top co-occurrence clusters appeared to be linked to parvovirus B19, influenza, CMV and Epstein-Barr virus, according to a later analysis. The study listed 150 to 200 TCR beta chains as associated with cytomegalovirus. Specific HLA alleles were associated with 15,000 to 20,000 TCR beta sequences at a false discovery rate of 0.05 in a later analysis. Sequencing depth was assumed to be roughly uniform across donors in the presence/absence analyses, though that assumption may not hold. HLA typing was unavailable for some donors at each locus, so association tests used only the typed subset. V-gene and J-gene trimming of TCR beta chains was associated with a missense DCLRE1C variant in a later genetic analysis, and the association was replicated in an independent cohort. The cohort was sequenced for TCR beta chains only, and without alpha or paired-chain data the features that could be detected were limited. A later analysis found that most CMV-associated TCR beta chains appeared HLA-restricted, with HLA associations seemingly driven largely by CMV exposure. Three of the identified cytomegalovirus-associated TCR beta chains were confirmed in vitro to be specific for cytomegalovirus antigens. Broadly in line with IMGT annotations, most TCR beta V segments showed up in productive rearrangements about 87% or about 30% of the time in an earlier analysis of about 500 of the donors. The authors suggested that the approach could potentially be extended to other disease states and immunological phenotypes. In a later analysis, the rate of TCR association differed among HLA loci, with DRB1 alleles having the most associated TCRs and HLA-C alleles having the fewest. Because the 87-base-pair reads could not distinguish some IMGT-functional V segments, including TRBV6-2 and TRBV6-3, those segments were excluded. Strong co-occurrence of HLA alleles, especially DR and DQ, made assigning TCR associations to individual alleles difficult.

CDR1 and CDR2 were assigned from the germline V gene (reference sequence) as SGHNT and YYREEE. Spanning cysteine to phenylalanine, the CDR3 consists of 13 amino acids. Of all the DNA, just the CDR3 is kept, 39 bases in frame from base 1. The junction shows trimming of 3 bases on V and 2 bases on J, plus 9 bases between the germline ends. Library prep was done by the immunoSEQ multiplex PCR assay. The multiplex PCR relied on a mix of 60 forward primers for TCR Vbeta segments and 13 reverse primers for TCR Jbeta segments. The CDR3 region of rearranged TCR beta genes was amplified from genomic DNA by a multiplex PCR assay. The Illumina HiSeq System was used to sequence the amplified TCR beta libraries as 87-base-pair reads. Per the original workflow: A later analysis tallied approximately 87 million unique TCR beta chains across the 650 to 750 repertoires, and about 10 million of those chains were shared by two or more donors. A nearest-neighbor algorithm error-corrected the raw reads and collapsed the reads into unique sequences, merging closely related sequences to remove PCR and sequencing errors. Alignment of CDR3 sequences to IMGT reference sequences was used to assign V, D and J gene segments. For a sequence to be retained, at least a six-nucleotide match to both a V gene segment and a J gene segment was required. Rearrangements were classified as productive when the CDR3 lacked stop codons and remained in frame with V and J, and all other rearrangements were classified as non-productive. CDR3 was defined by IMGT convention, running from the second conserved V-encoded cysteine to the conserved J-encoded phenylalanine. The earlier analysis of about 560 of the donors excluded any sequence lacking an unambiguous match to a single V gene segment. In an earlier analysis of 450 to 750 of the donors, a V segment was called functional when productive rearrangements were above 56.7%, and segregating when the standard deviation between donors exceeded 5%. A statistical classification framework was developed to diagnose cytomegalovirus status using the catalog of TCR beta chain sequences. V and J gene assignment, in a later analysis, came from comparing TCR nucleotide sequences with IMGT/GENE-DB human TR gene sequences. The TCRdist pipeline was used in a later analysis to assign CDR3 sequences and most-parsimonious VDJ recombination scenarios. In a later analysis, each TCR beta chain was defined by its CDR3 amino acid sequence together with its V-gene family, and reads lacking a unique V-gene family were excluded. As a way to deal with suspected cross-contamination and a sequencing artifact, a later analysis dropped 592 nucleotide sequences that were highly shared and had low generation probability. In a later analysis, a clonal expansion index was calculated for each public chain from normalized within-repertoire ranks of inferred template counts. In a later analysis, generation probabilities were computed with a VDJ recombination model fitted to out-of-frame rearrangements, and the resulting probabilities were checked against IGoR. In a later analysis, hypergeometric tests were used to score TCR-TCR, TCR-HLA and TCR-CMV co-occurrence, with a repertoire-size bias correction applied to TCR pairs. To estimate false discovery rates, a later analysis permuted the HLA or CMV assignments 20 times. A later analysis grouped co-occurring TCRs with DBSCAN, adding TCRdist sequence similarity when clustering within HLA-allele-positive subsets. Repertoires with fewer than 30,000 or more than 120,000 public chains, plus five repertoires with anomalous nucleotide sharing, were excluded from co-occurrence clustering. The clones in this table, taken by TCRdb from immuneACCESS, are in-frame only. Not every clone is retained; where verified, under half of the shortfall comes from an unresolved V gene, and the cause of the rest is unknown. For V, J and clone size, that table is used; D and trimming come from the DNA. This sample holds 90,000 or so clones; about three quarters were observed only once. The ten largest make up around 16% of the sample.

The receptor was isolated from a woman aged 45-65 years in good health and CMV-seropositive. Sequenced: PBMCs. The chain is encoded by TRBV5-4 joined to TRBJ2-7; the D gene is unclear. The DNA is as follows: TGTGCCAGCAGCTCCTTTGTTGCCTACGAGCAGTACTTC. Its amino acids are CASSSFVAYEQYF.